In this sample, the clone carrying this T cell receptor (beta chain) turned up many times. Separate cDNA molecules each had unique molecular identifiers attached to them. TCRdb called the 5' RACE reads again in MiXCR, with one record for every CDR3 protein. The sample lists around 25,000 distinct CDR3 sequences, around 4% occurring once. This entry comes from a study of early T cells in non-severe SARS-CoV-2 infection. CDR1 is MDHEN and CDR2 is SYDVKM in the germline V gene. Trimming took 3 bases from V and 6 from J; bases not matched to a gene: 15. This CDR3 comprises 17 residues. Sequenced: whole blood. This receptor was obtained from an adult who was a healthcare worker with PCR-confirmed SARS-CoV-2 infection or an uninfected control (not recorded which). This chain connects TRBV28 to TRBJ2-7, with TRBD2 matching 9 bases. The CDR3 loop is CASSLGPLAGSFSEQYF. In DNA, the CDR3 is TGTGCCAGCAGTTTGGGACCGCTAGCGGGAAGTTTTTCCGAGCAGTACTTC. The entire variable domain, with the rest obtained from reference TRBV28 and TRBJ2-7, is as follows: DVKVTQSSRYLVKRTGEKVFLECVQDMDHENMFWYRQDPGLGLRLIYFSYDVKMKEKGDIPEGYSVSREKKERFSLILESASTNQTSMYLCASSLGPLAGSFSEQYFGPGTRLTVT.